The table lists the clone carrying this T cell receptor (beta chain) with many counts. The sample originates from a study of T cells in Graves' hyperthyroidism and ophthalmopathy. V was pared by 1 base and J by 2 bases, with 3 bases of the junction left unmatched. Germline CDR1 is SGHAT and CDR2 is FQDESV (reference sequence). The CDR3 is 16 amino acids. TCR beta CDR3 regions were amplified from RNA. HTBI primers were used for first-round RT-PCR of the TCR CDR3. MiXCR, run by TCRdb on the multiplex PCR reads, gives a single entry per CDR3 protein. The sample has 300,000 to 350,000 distinct CDR3 sequences; over 15% are singletons.

Sequencing was performed on blood. The receptor was derived from a woman aged 45-65 years with Graves' hyperthyroidism. The chain uses TRBV11-1 and TRBJ2-2; 8 bases are shared with TRBD2. The CDR3, as DNA: TGTGCCAGCAGCTTAGGGACTAGCCTTAACACCGGGGAGCTGTTTTTT. Residues: CASSLGTSLNTGELFF.